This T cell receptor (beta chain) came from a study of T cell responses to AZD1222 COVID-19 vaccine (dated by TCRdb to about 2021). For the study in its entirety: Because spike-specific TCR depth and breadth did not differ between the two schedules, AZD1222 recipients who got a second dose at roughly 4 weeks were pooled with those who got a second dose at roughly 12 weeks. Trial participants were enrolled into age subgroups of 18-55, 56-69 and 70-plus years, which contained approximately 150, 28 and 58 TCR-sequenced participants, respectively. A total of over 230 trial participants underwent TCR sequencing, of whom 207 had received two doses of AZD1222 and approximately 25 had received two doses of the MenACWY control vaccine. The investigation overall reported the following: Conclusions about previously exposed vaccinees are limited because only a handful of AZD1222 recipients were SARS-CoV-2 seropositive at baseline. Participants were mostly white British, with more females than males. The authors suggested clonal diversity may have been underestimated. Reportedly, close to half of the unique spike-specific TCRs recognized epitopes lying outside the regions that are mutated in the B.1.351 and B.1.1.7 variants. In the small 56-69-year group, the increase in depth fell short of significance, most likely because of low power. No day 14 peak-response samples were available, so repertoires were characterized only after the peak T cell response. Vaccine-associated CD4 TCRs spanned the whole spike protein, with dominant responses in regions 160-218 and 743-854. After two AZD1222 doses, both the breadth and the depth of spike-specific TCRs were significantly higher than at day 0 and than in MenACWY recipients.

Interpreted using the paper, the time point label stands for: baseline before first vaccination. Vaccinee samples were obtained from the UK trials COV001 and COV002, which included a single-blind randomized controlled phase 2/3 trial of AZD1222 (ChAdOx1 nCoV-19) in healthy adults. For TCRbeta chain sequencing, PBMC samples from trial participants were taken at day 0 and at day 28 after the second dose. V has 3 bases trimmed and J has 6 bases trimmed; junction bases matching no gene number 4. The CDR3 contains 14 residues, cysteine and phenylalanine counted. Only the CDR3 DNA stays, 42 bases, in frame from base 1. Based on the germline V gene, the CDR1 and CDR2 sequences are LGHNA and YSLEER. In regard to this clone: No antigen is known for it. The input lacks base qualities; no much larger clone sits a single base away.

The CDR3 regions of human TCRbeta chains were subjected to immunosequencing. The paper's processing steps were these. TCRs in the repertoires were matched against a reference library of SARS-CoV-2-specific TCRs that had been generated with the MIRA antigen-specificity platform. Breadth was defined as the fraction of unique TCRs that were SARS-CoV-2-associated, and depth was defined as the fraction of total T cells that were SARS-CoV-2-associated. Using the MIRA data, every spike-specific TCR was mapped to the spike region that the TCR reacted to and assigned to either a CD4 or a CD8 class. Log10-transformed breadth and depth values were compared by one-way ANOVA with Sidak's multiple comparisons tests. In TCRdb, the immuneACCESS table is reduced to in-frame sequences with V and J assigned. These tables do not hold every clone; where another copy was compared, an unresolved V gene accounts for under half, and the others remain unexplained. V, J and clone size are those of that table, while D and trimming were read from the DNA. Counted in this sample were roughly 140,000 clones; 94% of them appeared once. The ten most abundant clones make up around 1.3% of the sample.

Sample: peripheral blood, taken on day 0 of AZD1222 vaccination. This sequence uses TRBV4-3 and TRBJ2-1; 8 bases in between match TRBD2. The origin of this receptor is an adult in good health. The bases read TGCGCCAGCAGCCATATAGCGGGAAGCAATGAGCAGTTCTTC. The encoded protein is CASSHIAGSNEQFF.